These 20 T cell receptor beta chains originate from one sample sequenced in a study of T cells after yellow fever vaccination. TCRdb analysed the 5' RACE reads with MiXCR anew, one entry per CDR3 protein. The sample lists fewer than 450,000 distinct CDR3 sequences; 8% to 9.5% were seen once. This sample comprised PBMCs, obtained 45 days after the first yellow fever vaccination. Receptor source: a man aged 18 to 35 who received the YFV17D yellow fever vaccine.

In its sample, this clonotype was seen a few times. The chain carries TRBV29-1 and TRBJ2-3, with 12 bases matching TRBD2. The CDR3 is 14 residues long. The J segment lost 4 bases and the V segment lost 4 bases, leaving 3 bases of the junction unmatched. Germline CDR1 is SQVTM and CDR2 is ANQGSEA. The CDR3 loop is CSVATSGGSDTQYF. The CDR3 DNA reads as TGCAGCGTTGCGACTAGCGGGGGTTCAGATACGCAGTATTTT.

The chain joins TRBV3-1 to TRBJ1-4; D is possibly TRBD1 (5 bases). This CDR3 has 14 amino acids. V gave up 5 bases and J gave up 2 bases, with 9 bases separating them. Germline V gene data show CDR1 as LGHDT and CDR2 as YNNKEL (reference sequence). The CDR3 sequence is CASSTPGTNEKLFF. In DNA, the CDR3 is TGTGCCAGCAGCACACCAGGGACTAATGAAAAACTGTTTTTT.

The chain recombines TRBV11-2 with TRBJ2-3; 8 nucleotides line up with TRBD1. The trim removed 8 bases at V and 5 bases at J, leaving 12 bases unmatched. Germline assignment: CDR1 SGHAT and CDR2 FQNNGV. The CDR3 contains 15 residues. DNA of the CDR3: TGTGCCAGCCTCCTTTCAGGGGGCTTAATAGATACGCAGTATTTT. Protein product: CASLLSGGLIDTQYF.

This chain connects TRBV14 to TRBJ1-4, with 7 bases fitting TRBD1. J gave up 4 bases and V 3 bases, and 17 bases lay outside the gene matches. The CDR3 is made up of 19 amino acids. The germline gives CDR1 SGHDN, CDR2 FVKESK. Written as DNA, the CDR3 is TGTGCCAGCAGCCATTTCCCCGGGACAGCAGGCCAGGATAATGAAAAACTGTTTTTT. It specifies CASSHFPGTAGQDNEKLFF. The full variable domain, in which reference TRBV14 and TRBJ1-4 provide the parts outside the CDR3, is EAGVTQFPSHSVIEKGQTVTLRCDPISGHDNLYWYRRVMGKEIKFLLHFVKESKQDESGMPNNRFLAERTGGTYSTLKVQPAELEDSGVYFCASSHFPGTAGQDNEKLFFGSGTQLSVL.

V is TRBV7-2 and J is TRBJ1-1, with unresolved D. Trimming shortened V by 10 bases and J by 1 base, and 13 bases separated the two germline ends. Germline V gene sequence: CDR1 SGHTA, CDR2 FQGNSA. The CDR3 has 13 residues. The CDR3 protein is CATLRGGNTEAFF. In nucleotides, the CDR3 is TGTGCCACCCTGCGTGGCGGGAACACTGAAGCTTTCTTT.

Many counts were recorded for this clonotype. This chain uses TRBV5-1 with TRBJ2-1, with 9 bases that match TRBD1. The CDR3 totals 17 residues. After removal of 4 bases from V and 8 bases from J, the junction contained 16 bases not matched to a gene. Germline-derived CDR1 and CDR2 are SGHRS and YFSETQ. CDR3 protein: CASSHNRDRARTDEQFF. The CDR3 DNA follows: TGCGCCAGCAGCCATAATAGGGACAGGGCAAGGACGGATGAGCAGTTCTTC.

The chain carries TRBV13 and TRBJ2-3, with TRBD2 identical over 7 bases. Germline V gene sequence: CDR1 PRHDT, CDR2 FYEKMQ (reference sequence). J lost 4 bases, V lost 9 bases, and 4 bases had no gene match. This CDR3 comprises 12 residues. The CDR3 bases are TGTGCCAGTGGGGGGGTCGCAGATACGCAGTATTTT. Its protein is CASGGVADTQYF.

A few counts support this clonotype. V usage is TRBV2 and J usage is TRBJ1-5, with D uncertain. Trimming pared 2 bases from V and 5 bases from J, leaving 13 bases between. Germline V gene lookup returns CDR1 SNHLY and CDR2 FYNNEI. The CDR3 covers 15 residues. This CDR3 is CASSESLGQYQPQHF. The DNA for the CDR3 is TGTGCCAGCAGTGAAAGCCTTGGGCAGTATCAGCCCCAGCATTTT.

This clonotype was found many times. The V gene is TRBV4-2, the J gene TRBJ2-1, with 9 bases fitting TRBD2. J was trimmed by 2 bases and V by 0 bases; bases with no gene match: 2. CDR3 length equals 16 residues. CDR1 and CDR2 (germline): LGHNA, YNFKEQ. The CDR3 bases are TGTGCCAGCAGCCAAGACGGCGGGGGGGCCTACAATGAGCAGTTCTTC. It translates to CASSQDGGGAYNEQFF.

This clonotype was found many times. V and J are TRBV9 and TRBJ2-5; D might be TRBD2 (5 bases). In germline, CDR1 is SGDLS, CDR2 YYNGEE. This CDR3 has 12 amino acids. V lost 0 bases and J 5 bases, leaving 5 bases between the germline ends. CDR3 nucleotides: TGTGCCAGCAGCGTAGCGGGGGAGACCCAGTACTTC. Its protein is CASSVAGETQYF.

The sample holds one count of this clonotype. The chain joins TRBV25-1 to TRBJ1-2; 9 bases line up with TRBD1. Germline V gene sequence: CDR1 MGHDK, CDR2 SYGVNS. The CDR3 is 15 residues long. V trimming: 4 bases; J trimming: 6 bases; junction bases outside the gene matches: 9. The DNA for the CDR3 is TGTGCCAGCAGTGCCGGAGGGACAGGGAGTCATGGCTACACCTTC. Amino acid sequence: CASSAGGTGSHGYTF.

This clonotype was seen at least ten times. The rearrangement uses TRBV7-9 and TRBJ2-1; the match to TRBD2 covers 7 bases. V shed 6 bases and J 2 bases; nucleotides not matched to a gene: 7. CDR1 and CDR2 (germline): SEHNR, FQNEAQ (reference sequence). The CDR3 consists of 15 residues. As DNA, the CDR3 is TGTGCCAGCAGAAAAATAGCGGGTCCCTACAATGAGCAGTTCTTC. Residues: CASRKIAGPYNEQFF.

CDR3 coding DNA: TGCAGTGCTAGGGTGTTTAGCAATCAGCCCCAGCATTTT. Translated, it gives CSARVFSNQPQHF. This chain connects TRBV20-1 to TRBJ1-5, with D hard to call. The CDR3 loop spans 13 amino acids. Per the germline V gene, CDR1 is DFQATT and CDR2 is SNEGSKA (reference sequence). V was trimmed by 3 bases and J by 0 bases, leaving 6 bases between them.

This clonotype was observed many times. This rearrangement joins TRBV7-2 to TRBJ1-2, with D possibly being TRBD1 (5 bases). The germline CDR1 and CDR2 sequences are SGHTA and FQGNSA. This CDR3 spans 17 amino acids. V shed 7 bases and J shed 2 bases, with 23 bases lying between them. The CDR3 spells CASMGLGQPSSNYGYTF. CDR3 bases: TGTGCCAGCATGGGCTTGGGGCAGCCGAGCTCCAACTATGGCTACACCTTC.

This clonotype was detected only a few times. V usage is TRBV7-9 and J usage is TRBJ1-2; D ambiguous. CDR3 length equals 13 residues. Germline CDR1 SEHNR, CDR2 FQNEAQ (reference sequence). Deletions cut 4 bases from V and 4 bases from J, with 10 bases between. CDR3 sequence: CASSSGFSYGYTF. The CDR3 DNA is TGTGCCAGCAGCTCAGGTTTCAGCTATGGCTACACCTTC.

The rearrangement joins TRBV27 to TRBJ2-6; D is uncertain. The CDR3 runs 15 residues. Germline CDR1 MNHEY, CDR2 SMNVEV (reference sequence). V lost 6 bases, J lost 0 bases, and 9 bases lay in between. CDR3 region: CASSLSYSGANVLTF. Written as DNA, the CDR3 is TGTGCCAGCAGCCTATCGTACTCTGGGGCCAACGTCCTGACTTTC.

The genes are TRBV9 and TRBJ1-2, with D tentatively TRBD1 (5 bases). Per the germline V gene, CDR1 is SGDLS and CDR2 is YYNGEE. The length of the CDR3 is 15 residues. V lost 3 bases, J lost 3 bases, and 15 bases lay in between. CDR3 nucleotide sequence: TGTGCCAGCAGCGCAGACTGGGCAGGGTACTATGGCTACACCTTC. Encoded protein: CASSADWAGYYGYTF.

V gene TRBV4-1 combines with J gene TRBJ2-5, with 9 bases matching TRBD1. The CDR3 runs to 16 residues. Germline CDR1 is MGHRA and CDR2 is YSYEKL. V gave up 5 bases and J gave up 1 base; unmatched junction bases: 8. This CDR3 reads CASSSGTGRAQETQYF. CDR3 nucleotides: TGCGCCAGCAGCTCAGGGACAGGGAGGGCCCAAGAGACCCAGTACTTC.

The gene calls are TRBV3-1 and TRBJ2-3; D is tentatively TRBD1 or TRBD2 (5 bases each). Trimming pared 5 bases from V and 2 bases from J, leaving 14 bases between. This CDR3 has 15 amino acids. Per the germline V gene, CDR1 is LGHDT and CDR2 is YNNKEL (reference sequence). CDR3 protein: CASSGTRTPTDTQYF. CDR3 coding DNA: TGTGCCAGCAGCGGGACGCGGACCCCCACAGATACGCAGTATTTT.

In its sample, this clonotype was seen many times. Here the CDR3 reads CSGGGSQETQYF. The CDR3 coding sequence is TGCAGCGGGGGGGGGTCACAAGAGACCCAGTACTTC. The chain carries TRBV29-1 and TRBJ2-5; 7 bases match TRBD2. This CDR3 comprises 12 residues. Germline trimming cut 7 bases from V and 2 bases from J; bases unmatched to any gene: 4. CDR1 is SQVTM and CDR2 is ANQGSEA in the germline V gene.